These 25 T cell receptor beta chains share one sample of origin, sequenced in a study of tumor-infiltrating lymphocytes in primary liver carcinoma. cDNA specific to TCR beta was made from roughly 500 ng of total RNA, with a constant-region primer employed for priming. A slightly modified ARM-PCR protocol with three nested multiplex PCR rounds produced these TCR beta libraries. TRBV1-TRBV30 forward and Cbeta reverse primers drove the first two approximately 11-cycle rounds. TCRdb analysed the multiplex PCR reads with MiXCR anew, one entry per CDR3 protein. The data show about 320,000 distinct CDR3 sequences, with about three fifths seen just once and around 15% held by the top ten. Unsorted whole blood yielded blood RNA, and germline DNA was extracted as well. The sequenced sample was peripheral blood. The receptors stem from a woman in her twenties or thirties with primary liver carcinoma and hepatitis B virus infection.

This clonotype was seen at least ten times. This sequence joins TRBV12-3 or TRBV12-4 and TRBJ2-7, with a possible D match to TRBD2 (5 bases). The CDR3 runs 13 residues. Trimming left V 6 bases short and J 2 bases short, with 11 bases between. DNA of the CDR3: TGTGCCAGCAGCCTCGGGAAGGCCTACGAGCAGTACTTC. This sequence encodes CASSLGKAYEQYF.

This clonotype was counted between two and nine times. One end of the junction is discordant with germline, which a read error may explain. V is TRBV6-7 and J is TRBJ2-3; the match to TRBD2 covers 7 bases. TRBV6-7 carries the ORF label, with uncertain function. This CDR3 has 19 residues. The CDR3: CVSSYSRALRAGPPDTQYF. The CDR3 DNA follows: TGTGTCAGCAGTTACTCGAGGGCTTTGCGAGCGGGGCCGCCGGATACGCAGTATTTT.

Of note for this clonotype: Possible read error: a much larger clone is one base away. This chain joins TRBV29-1 and TRBJ1-2; D gene ambiguous. This CDR3 contains 11 residues. CDR1 is SQVTM, CDR2 ANQGSEA, per germline. The V gene lost 5 bases and the J gene lost 8 bases, with 12 bases spanning the gap. The CDR3 DNA sequence: TGCAGCGTTATTCAGCAGTACGGCTACACCTTC. Translated, it gives CSVIQQYGYTF.

The V and J genes are TRBV4-1 and TRBJ2-7, with 9 nucleotides matching TRBD1. The CDR3 sequence is 15 residues long. Looked up from germline, CDR1 is MGHRA and CDR2 is YSYEKL. V lost 2 bases to trimming and J lost 4 bases; unmatched junction nucleotides: 6. CDR3 protein: CASSQWDRDSYEQYF. The CDR3 coding sequence is TGCGCCAGCAGCCAATGGGACAGGGACTCATACGAGCAGTACTTC.

The chain has TRBV12-3 or TRBV12-4 and TRBJ2-4; D call uncertain. The length of the CDR3 is 15 residues. With 4 bases removed from V and 9 bases from J, the gap between germline ends came to 19 bases. CDR3 nucleotides: TGTGCCAGCAGTTCGGTGGGTACCCTGAGGATCATTCAGTACTTC. Amino acid sequence: CASSSVGTLRIIQYF.

Comments on this clonotype: A much larger clone lies a single base off, so this may be a read error. The V gene is TRBV12-3 or TRBV12-4, the J gene TRBJ2-3; 10 nucleotides line up with TRBD1. This CDR3 contains 14 residues. The CDR3 region has the DNA TGTGTCAGCACCCAGACAGGGGGCGCAGATACGCAGTATTTT. It translates to CVSTQTGGADTQYF.

Only one count was recorded for this clonotype. A much larger clone sits a single nucleotide away, making a read error possible. V gene TRBV12-3 or TRBV12-4 combines with J gene TRBJ2-3; no clear D gene. The CDR3 has 15 residues. In nucleotides, the CDR3 is TGTGCCAGCAGGGATACGATGGCCCTCACAGATATGCAGTATTTT. It translates to CASRDTMALTDMQYF.

Comments on this clonotype: Possible read error: a much larger clone is one base away. V is TRBV6-5 and J is TRBJ1-5; D remains ambiguous. Germline loops: CDR1 MNHEY, CDR2 SVGAGI. The V gene lost 8 bases and the J gene lost 4 bases, with 9 bases spanning the gap. This CDR3 has 12 amino acids. In nucleotides, the CDR3 is TGTGCCAGCTGTTCCCCGAATCAGCCCCAGCATTTT. This encodes CASCSPNQPQHF.

To note about this clonotype: One end of the junction varies from germline; a read error may be responsible. The gene calls are TRBV11-2 and TRBJ2-1; the match to TRBD2 covers 14 bases. The CDR3 covers 16 residues. The germline V gene encodes CDR1 SGHAT and CDR2 FQNNGV. The CDR3 sequence is CACSWVGLAGDNEQFF. The CDR3 region has the DNA TGTGCCTGCAGCTGGGTGGGACTAGCGGGGGACAATGAGCAGTTCTTC.

This clonotype has just a few counts. The chain is built from TRBV2 and TRBJ2-1; 8 nucleotides agree with TRBD1. V shed 8 bases and J 5 bases; nucleotides not matched to a gene: 8. Germline V lookup: CDR1 SNHLY, CDR2 FYNNEI. There are 14 residues in the CDR3. Here the CDR3 reads CASRGRGLNNEQFF. The CDR3 DNA reads as TGTGCCAGCCGTGGCAGGGGGCTAAACAATGAGCAGTTCTTC.

The chain links TRBV7-8 to TRBJ2-5; 8 bases agree with TRBD1. J lost 5 bases, V lost 6 bases, and 8 bases had no gene match. Germline V CDR1 and CDR2: SGHVS, FQNEAQ. There are 14 residues in the CDR3. The CDR3 coding sequence is TGTGCCAGCAGTTGGACAGGGTTAATGGAGACCCAGTACTTC. This gives the protein CASSWTGLMETQYF.

This chain joins TRBV12-5 and TRBJ2-1; 12 bases fit TRBD2. CDR1 LGHNT and CDR2 FRNRAP come from the germline V gene. The CDR3 runs 18 residues. V lost 7 bases and J lost 4; bases outside the gene matches: 14. CDR3 region: CASDFPFPSGRVYNEQFF. The CDR3 DNA reads TGTGCTAGTGATTTCCCGTTCCCTAGCGGGAGGGTTTACAATGAGCAGTTCTTC.

Details on this clonotype: This clone may be a read error of a much larger clone one base away. This chain connects TRBV6-5 to TRBJ1-1, with TRBD1 as a possible D gene (5 bases). Germline loops: CDR1 MNHEY, CDR2 SVGAGI. The V and J ends lost 7 bases and 8 bases respectively, with 14 bases between them. The CDR3 runs 12 residues. The CDR3 DNA is TGTGCCAGCACCACCAGGGTAAGGGAAGCTTTCTTT. The encoded protein is CASTTRVREAFF.

Remarks on this clonotype: Compared with germline, one end of the junction differs, possibly owing to a read error. V is TRBV4-2 and J is TRBJ2-7; maybe TRBD2 (6 bases). Looked up from germline, CDR1 is LGHNA and CDR2 is YNFKEQ. The CDR3 has 13 amino acids. The CDR3 region is CASGSTRNYERYF. For the CDR3, the DNA is TGTGCCAGCGGCTCGACTAGGAACTACGAGCGGTACTTC.

In its sample, this clonotype was seen many times. The chain uses TRBV6-1 and TRBJ2-1, with 9 bases identical to TRBD1. The CDR3 is 15 residues long. Germline-derived CDR1 and CDR2 are MNHNS and SASEGT. The V segment lost 4 bases and the J segment 10 bases; nucleotides outside the gene matches: 11. The CDR3 loop reads CASSVSGTGLREQFF. For the CDR3, the DNA is TGTGCCAGCAGTGTATCCGGGACAGGGCTACGGGAGCAGTTCTTC.

This chain links TRBV7-9 with TRBJ1-4; D gene uncertain. The CDR3 has 15 amino acids. Trimming took off 0 bases at V and 2 bases at J, with 7 bases between the two ends. The germline gives CDR1 SEHNR, CDR2 FQNEAQ (reference sequence). CDR3 region: CASSLAPGTNEKLFF. In DNA, the CDR3 is TGTGCCAGCAGCTTAGCACCTGGGACTAATGAAAAACTGTTTTTT. Drawing the rest from reference TRBV7-9 and TRBJ1-4, the complete variable domain is DTGVSQNPRHKITKRGQNVTFRCDPISEHNRLYWYRQTLGQGPEFLTYFQNEAQLEKSRLLSDRFSAERPKGSFSTLEIQRTEQGDSAMYLCASSLAPGTNEKLFFGSGTQLSVL.

This clonotype has a handful of counts. The chain carries TRBV5-4 and TRBJ2-5, with D tentatively TRBD1 or TRBD2 (5 bases each). The CDR3 length is 14 residues. The V end lost 4 bases, the J end lost 5 bases, and 15 bases lay between the germline ends. Per the germline V gene, CDR1 is SGHNT and CDR2 is YYREEE (reference sequence). In nucleotides, the CDR3 is TGTGCCAGCAGCCAACCGGGGCCTCGCGAGACCCAGTACTTC. This translates into CASSQPGPRETQYF.

Worth noting for this clonotype: Relative to the germline gene, one junction end is altered; a read error may explain this. The CDR3 DNA reads TGTGCCAGTACTATAAGAGCGGGAGGGCTCTTCGAGCAGTACTTC. This encodes CASTIRAGGLFEQYF. This rearrangement joins TRBV19 to TRBJ2-7; 10 bases fit TRBD2. Germline V CDR1 and CDR2: LNHDA, SQIVND (reference sequence). The CDR3 loop spans 15 amino acids.

Points on this clonotype: A clone one base away is much larger, so this may be a read error. The genes are TRBV10-3 and TRBJ2-1; 13 positions agree with TRBD2. CDR3 length: 14 amino acids. Germline lookup yields CDR1 ENHRY and CDR2 SYGVKD. The CDR3 here is CATSGTSGTYEEFF. The CDR3 DNA sequence: TGTGCCACCTCCGGGACTAGCGGGACGTATGAGGAGTTCTTC.

This clonotype was found many times. V gene TRBV29-1 combines with J gene TRBJ2-7; D perhaps matches TRBD1 (5 bases). Trimming shortened V by 2 bases and J by 3 bases, and 11 bases separated the two germline ends. The CDR3 runs 13 residues. From germline, CDR1 is SQVTM and CDR2 ANQGSEA. CDR3 sequence reads: CSVETAGLYEQYF. Here the CDR3 DNA reads TGCAGCGTTGAAACGGCAGGGCTCTACGAGCAGTACTTC.

Notes on this clonotype: A junction end diverges from the germline sequence, so it may reflect a read error. The CDR3 loop reads CASSLSDRGSHLHF. As DNA, the CDR3 is TGTGCCAGCAGTTTGTCGGACAGGGGGTCACACCTCCACTTT. This sequence joins TRBV6-6 and TRBJ1-6, with 10 nucleotides matching TRBD1. This CDR3 has 14 residues. Germline loops: CDR1 MNHNY, CDR2 SVGAGI (reference sequence).

The J gene is TRBJ1-2, the V gene TRBV5-4, with 11 bases matching TRBD1. The germline V gene encodes CDR1 SGHNT and CDR2 YYREEE (reference sequence). The length of the CDR3 is 15 residues. The trim removed 0 bases at V and 8 bases at J, leaving 6 bases unmatched. The DNA of the CDR3 is TGTGCCAGCAGCTTGGGCGGACAGGGGGCGCGGGGCTACACCTTC. It codes for CASSLGGQGARGYTF.

This clonotype has just a few counts. Possible read error: a much larger clone is one base away. No conserved phenylalanine or tryptophan is present at the end of the CDR3, so a read error is the likely explanation. V is TRBV11-2 and J is TRBJ1-1, with D uncertain. CDR3 length: 12 amino acids. The germline CDR1 and CDR2 sequences are SGHAT and FQNNGV. Trimming removed 7 bases at V and 7 bases at J, with 13 bases between. The CDR3: CASTPSRGEAFI. The CDR3 DNA reads as TGTGCCAGCACCCCTAGTCGCGGTGAAGCTTTCATT.

This clonotype has only a few counts. This chain connects TRBV7-8 to TRBJ2-1, with D perhaps matching TRBD1 (6 bases). Germline V gene data show CDR1 as SGHVS and CDR2 as FQNEAQ. Trimming took off 5 bases at V and 1 base at J, with 12 bases between the two ends. The CDR3 runs to 15 residues. DNA of the CDR3: TGTGCCAGCAGCGGATCTAGGGGGTCCTACAATGAGCAGTTCTTC. It codes for CASSGSRGSYNEQFF.

Details on this clonotype: A read error may be the cause here, since a much bigger clone is one base away. The chain joins TRBV12-3 or TRBV12-4 to TRBJ2-1; TRBD1 might be the D (6 bases). The CDR3 runs to 11 residues. V shed 4 bases and J shed 14 bases, with 12 bases lying between them. In nucleotides, the CDR3 is TGTGCCAGCAGTTCAGGGGCGGATGAGTTCTTC. This gives the protein CASSSGADEFF.